This T cell receptor (beta chain) was sequenced for a study of blood T cell repertoires in COVID-19. Turning to the study itself: Whether acute or convalescent, the COVID-19 samples came from the United States, Italy and Spain. The cDNA or gDNA used as material had been derived from T cells, B-cell-depleted T cells, or PBMCs.

The CDR3 is 14 amino acids. Germline V gene sequence: CDR1 MNHEY, CDR2 SVGAGI. V was clipped by 0 bases and J by 13 bases; unmatched bases: 8. Authors' data handling: Estimation of nucleated cell counts was performed using reference gene primer amplification. The data were produced by immunoSEQ multiplex PCR, yet TCRdb's version contains in-frame clones alone and is incomplete. That table furnishes V, J and clone size, whereas the DNA furnished D and trimming. This sample has hundreds of thousands of clones; roughly 90% occur once, and the top ten carry almost 1.5%. The TCR comes from a woman in her thirties with active or convalescent COVID-19. The V call is TRBV6-5, the J call TRBJ2-4; TRBD2 agrees at 8 bases. Sample: peripheral blood. The CDR3 loop is CASSYSQGGRSQYF. CDR3 bases: TGTGCCAGCAGTTACTCGCAGGGCGGGAGGTCCCAGTACTTC.